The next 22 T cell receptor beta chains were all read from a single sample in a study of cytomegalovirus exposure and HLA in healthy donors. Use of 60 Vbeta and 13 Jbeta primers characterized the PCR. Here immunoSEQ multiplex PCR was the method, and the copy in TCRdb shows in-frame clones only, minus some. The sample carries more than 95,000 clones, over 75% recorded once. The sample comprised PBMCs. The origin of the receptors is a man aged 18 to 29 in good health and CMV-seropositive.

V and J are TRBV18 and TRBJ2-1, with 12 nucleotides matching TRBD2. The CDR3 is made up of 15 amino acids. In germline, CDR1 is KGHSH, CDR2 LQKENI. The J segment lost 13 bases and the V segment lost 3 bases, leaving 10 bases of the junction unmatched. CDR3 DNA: TGTGCCAGCTCACCGACTAGCGGGAGCTTTTGGGGACAGTTCTTC. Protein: CASSPTSGSFWGQFF.

The CDR3 coding sequence is TGTGCCAGCAGCTTGGATCCGCTCCTCAGGGCCTACAATGAGCAGTTCTTC. This translates into CASSLDPLLRAYNEQFF. The chain combines TRBV5-8 with TRBJ2-1; D possibly corresponds to TRBD1 (5 bases). Looked up from germline, CDR1 is SGHTS and CDR2 is YDEGEE. The CDR3 runs 17 residues. V was cut by 0 bases and J by 2 bases, with 15 bases left in between.

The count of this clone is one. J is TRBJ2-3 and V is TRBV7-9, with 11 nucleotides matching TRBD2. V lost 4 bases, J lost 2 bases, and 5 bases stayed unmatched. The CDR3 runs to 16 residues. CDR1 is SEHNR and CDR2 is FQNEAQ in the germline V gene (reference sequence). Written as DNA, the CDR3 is TGTGCCAGCAGCTCGACTAGCGGGGTACTCACAGATACGCAGTATTTT. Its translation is CASSSTSGVLTDTQYF.

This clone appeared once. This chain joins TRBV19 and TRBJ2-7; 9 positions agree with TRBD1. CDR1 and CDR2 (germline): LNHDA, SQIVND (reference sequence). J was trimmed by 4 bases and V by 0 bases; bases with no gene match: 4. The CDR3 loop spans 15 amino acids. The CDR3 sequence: CASSIEGQGWYEQYF. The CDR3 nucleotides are TGTGCCAGTAGTATAGAGGGACAGGGTTGGTACGAGCAGTACTTC.

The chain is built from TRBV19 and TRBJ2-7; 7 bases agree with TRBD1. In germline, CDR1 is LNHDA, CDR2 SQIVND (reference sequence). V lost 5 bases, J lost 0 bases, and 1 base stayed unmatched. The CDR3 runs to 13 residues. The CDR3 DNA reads TGTGCCAGTAGTGGGGACAGCTCCTACGAGCAGTACTTC. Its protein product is CASSGDSSYEQYF.

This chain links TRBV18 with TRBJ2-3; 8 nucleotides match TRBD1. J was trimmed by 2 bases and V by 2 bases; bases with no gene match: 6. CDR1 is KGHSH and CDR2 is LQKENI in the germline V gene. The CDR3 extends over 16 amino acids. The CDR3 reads CASSPSAGQVTDTQYF. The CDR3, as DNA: TGTGCCAGCTCACCATCCGCGGGACAGGTCACAGATACGCAGTATTTT.

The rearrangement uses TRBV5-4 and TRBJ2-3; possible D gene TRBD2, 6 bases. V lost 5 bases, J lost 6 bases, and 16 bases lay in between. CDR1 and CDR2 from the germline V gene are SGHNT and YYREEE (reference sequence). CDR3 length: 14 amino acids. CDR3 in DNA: TGTGCCAGCAGTCCGCAGACTAGATTGGATACGCAGTATTTT. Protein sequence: CASSPQTRLDTQYF.

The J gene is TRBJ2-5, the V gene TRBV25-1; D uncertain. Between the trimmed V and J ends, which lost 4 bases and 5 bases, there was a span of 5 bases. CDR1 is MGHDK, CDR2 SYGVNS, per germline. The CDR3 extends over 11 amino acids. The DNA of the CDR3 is TGTGCCAGCAGTGCCCATGAGACCCAGTACTTC. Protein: CASSAHETQYF.

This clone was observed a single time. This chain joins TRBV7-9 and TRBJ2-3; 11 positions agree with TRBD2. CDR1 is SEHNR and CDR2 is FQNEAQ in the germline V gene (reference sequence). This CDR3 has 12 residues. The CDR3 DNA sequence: TGTTCCGGAGGGACTAGCGGAGATACGCAGTATTTT. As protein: CSGGTSGDTQYF.

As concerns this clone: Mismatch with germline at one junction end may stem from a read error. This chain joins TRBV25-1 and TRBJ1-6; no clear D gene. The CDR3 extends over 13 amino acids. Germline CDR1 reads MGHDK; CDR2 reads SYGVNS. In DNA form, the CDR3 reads TGTGCCAGCAGTGTTACGGAGAATTCACCCCCCCACTTT. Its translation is CASSVTENSPPHF.

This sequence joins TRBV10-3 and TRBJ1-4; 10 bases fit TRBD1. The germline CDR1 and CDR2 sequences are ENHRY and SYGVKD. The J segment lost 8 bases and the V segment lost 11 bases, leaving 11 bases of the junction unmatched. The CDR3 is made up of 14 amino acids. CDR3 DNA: TGTGCCGCAAGATCCGGGACAGGGGACGAAAAACTGTTTTTT. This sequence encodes CAARSGTGDEKLFF.

The CDR3 sequence is CASSLLFGGEQFF. DNA for the CDR3: TGTGCCAGCAGCTTACTTTTCGGGGGAGAGCAGTTCTTC. The rearrangement joins TRBV7-9 to TRBJ2-1; TRBD2 is a possible D gene (6 bases). The germline V gene encodes CDR1 SEHNR and CDR2 FQNEAQ (reference sequence). The CDR3 totals 13 residues. Between the trimmed V and J ends, which lost 2 bases and 10 bases, there was a span of 12 bases.

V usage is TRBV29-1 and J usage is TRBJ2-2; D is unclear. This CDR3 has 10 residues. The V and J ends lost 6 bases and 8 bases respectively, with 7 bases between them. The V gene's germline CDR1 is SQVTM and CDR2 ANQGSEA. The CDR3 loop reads CSVREGELFF. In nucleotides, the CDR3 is TGCAGCGTGAGAGAAGGGGAGCTGTTTTTT.

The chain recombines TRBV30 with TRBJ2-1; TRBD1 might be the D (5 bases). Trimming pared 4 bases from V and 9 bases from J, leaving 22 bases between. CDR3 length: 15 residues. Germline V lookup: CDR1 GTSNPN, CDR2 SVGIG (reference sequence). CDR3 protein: CAWNPGISGSSEQFF. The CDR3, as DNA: TGTGCCTGGAACCCAGGGATATCTGGTTCCAGTGAGCAGTTCTTC.

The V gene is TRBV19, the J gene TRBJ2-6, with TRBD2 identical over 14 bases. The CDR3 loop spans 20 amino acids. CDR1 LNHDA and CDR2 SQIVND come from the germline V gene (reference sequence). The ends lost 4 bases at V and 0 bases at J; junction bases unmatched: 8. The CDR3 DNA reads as TGTGCCAGTAGTACCTCGGGACTAGCGGGGGCCTTCTCTGGGGCCAACGTCCTGACTTTC. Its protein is CASSTSGLAGAFSGANVLTF. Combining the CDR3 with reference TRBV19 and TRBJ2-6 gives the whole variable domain DGGITQSPKYLFRKEGQNVTLSCEQNLNHDAMYWYRQDPGQGLRLIYYSQIVNDFQKGDIAEGYSVSREKKESFPLTVTSAQKNPTAFYLCASSTSGLAGAFSGANVLTFGAGSRLTVL.

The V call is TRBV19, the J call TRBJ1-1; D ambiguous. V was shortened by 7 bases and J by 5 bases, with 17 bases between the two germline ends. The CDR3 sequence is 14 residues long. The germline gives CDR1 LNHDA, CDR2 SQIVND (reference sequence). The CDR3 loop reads CASTKASHSTEAFF. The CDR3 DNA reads TGTGCCAGTACTAAAGCGTCCCATTCGACTGAAGCTTTCTTT.

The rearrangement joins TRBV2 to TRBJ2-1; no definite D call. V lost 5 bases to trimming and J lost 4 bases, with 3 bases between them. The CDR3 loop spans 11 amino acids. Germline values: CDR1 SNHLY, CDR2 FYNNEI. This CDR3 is CASSPYNEQFF. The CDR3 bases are TGTGCCAGCAGTCCTTACAATGAGCAGTTCTTC.

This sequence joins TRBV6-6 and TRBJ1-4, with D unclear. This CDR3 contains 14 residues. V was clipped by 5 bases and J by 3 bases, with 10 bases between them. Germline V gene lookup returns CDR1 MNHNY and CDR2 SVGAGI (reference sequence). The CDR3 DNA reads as TGTGCCAGCAGTGCGGGCAATTCTAATGAAAAACTGTTTTTT. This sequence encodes CASSAGNSNEKLFF.

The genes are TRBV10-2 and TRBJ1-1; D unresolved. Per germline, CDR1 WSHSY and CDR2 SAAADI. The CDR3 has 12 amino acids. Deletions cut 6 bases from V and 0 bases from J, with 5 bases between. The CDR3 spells CASRSMNTEAFF. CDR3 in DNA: TGCGCCAGCAGAAGCATGAACACTGAAGCTTTCTTT.

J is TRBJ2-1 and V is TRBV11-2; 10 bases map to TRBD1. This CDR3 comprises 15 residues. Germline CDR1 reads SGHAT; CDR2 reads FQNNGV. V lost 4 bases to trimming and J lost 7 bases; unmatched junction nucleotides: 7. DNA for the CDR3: TGTGCCAGCAGCTCCCGACAGGGGGCGTTGAATGAGCAGTTCTTC. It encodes CASSSRQGALNEQFF.

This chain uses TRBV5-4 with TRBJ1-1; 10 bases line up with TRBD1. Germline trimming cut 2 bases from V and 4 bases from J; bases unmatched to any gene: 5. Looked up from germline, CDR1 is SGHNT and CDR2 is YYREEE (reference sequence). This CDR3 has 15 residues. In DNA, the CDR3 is TGTGCCAGCAGCTTAATATGGACAGGGGGCACTGAAGCTTTCTTT. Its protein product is CASSLIWTGGTEAFF.

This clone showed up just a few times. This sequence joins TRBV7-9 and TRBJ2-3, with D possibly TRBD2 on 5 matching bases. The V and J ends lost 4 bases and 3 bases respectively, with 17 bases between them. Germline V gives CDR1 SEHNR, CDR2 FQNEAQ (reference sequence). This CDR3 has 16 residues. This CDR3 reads CASSSGSGVATDTQYF. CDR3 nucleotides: TGTGCCAGCAGCTCAGGCTCCGGGGTGGCAACAGATACGCAGTATTTT.